This TCR beta chain was captured by sequencing in a study of T cells in Graves' hyperthyroidism and ophthalmopathy. Diagnoses used clinical symptoms, serum thyroxine and TRAb, thyroid ultrasound and orbital computed tomography. In this sample, this clonotype turned up many times. The V end was cut by 2 bases, the J end by 0 bases, with 10 bases between. Per the germline V gene, CDR1 is MNHNS and CDR2 is SASEGT. This CDR3 is built from 15 residues. TCR beta CDR3 sequences were amplified from RNA transcripts. Using the HTBI primer set, a first-round RT-PCR was run on the TCR CDR3. TCRdb re-analysed the multiplex PCR reads in MiXCR, keeping a single row per CDR3 protein. The data contain 350,000 to 400,000 distinct CDR3 sequences, around 13% of them singletons.

V and J are TRBV6-1 and TRBJ1-2, with a weak D call TRBD1 (6 bases). The sample was blood. The source of this sequence is a woman in her sixties with Graves' hyperthyroidism. The CDR3 region has the DNA TGTGCCAGCAGTGAACACGGACAGACTAACTATGGCTACACCTTC. It codes for CASSEHGQTNYGYTF.